This paragraph reports one T cell receptor (beta chain). No antigen is known for it. In germline, CDR1 is SGHVS, CDR2 FNYEAQ. The CDR3 extends over 13 amino acids. The V gene lost 4 bases and the J gene lost 6 bases, with 11 bases spanning the gap. This specimen belongs to a study of cytomegalovirus exposure and HLA in healthy donors. Points from the study as a whole: An analysis done earlier found most TCR beta V segments productive about 87% or about 30% of the time. A link between a missense DCLRE1C variant and TCR beta V- and J-gene trimming emerged from a later analysis.

Both 60 Vbeta primers and 13 Jbeta primers went into the PCR. Sequencing was performed with immunoSEQ multiplex PCR; in TCRdb, only in-frame clones are kept and a portion is missing. The sample includes under 250,000 clones, more than 60% of them seen just once. The chain joins TRBV7-6 to TRBJ2-3; possible D gene TRBD2, 6 bases. The sample taken for sequencing was PBMCs. The receptor's source is a man aged 50 to 60 in good health and CMV-seronegative. The DNA of the CDR3 is TGTGCCAGCAGCTACCGACTAGTTGATACGCAGTATTTT. Translation gives CASSYRLVDTQYF.